These 21 T cell receptor beta chains came from one sample sequenced in a study of blood T cell repertoires in COVID-19. Clones were sequenced by immunoSEQ multiplex PCR, and TCRdb holds only the in-frame ones, with some missing. The table shows under 300,000 clones, with under 95% occurring only once. The specimen sequenced was PBMCs or T cells enriched from blood (not recorded which). The receptors shown here come from a woman aged 40 to 50 with acute COVID-19.

The gene calls are TRBV3-1 (or the pseudogene TRBV3-2) and TRBJ1-4, with no clear D. Between the trimmed V and J ends, which lost 0 bases and 6 bases, there was a span of 11 bases. This CDR3 has 15 residues. Germline lookup yields CDR1 LGHDT and CDR2 YNNKEL (reference sequence). CDR3 sequence: CASSQDRILHEKLFF. CDR3 in DNA: TGTGCCAGCAGCCAAGACAGGATTCTACATGAAAAACTGTTTTTT.

In DNA form, the CDR3 reads TGCGCCAGCAGCCGAAGCGACAGGGCGACTAATGAAAAACTGTTTTTT. Translation gives CASSRSDRATNEKLFF. The chain recombines TRBV4-1 with TRBJ1-4, with 7 positions matching TRBD1. Germline CDR1 reads MGHRA; CDR2 reads YSYEKL. The CDR3 is 16 amino acids. Trimming took 4 bases from V and 2 from J; bases not matched to a gene: 7.

The rearrangement joins TRBV19 to TRBJ1-1; D ambiguous. Germline V gives CDR1 LNHDA, CDR2 SQIVND (reference sequence). Trimming shortened V by 7 bases and J by 3 bases, and 12 bases separated the two germline ends. This CDR3 comprises 13 residues. The chain's CDR3 is CASTPFQDTEAFF. The CDR3 DNA sequence: TGTGCCAGTACCCCCTTTCAGGACACTGAAGCTTTCTTT.

In regard to this clone: This sample also contains other DNA sequences that code for the same CDR3. The V gene is TRBV19, the J gene TRBJ2-7; weak D call: TRBD1 (7 bases). The ends were cut back, 2 bases at V and 4 bases at J, with 12 bases in the middle. The CDR3 has 14 amino acids. Germline CDR1 reads LNHDA; CDR2 reads SQIVND (reference sequence). CDR3 sequence (DNA): TGTGCCAGTAGTATAAGACAGGGAGGTTACGAGCAGTACTTC. This translates into CASSIRQGGYEQYF.

DNA for the CDR3: TGTGCCAGCAGCTTAGGGGGGACTGATGGCTACACCTTC. It is translated as CASSLGGTDGYTF. The J gene is TRBJ1-2, the V gene TRBV13, with a tentative D call TRBD1 (5 bases). V was clipped by 0 bases and J by 6 bases, with 8 bases between them. CDR1 is PRHDT, CDR2 FYEKMQ, per germline (reference sequence). This CDR3 is built from 13 residues.

V usage is TRBV6-2 or TRBV6-3 and J usage is TRBJ2-5; possibly TRBD2 for D (6 bases). The CDR3 consists of 15 residues. Germline loops: CDR1 MNHEY, CDR2 SVGEGT. V shed 4 bases and J shed 7 bases, with 19 bases lying between them. The CDR3 DNA is TGTGCCAGCAGTTCCCGGGACTCCCGAGTCGGGACCCAGTACTTC. Protein: CASSSRDSRVGTQYF.

This CDR3 reads CASRGDYRNTDTQYF. As DNA, the CDR3 is TGTGCCAGCAGGGGGGACTACAGGAACACAGATACGCAGTATTTT. The chain recombines TRBV9 with TRBJ2-3; 7 bases agree with TRBD2. The CDR3 is 15 amino acids. Germline assignment: CDR1 SGDLS and CDR2 YYNGEE. J gave up 2 bases and V 5 bases, and 8 bases lay outside the gene matches.

With respect to this clone: The conserved phenylalanine or tryptophan is not found at the CDR3 terminus, so this likely reflects a read error. Because the CDR3's place on the DNA is in doubt, the DNA is left out and the CDR3 is given as listed by TCRdb. The J gene is TRBJ1-2, the V gene TRBV5-1; the tabulated D call, TRBD1, remains unverified against the DNA. Germline values: CDR1 SGHRS, CDR2 YFSETQ. The CDR3 is 9 residues long, counting both termini. The CDR3 reads CASRRQGED.

This clone has just one count. The same CDR3 also results from other DNA sequences found in this sample. The chain has TRBV7-9 and TRBJ1-1; D possibly corresponds to TRBD1 (6 bases). CDR1 and CDR2 from the germline V gene are SEHNR and FQNEAQ (reference sequence). Deletions cut 5 bases from V and 1 base from J, with 8 bases between. This CDR3 spans 13 amino acids. The CDR3 region has the DNA TGTGCCAGCAGCCCCAGGGGGAACACTGAAGCTTTCTTT. Translated: CASSPRGNTEAFF.

This chain links TRBV5-5 with TRBJ2-4; D not resolved. Germline CDR1 is SGHKS and CDR2 is YYEKEE (reference sequence). This CDR3 spans 14 amino acids. The V gene lost 1 base and the J gene lost 0 bases, with 5 bases spanning the gap. This chain's CDR3 is CASSLLAAKNIQYF. The CDR3 DNA sequence: TGTGCCAGCAGCTTGTTAGCAGCCAAAAACATTCAGTACTTC.

The chain couples TRBV3-1 (or the pseudogene TRBV3-2) to TRBJ2-6; possibly TRBD1 for D (6 bases). CDR1 and CDR2 from the germline V gene are LGHDT and YNNKEL (reference sequence). Trimming shortened V by 5 bases and J by 4 bases, and 21 bases separated the two germline ends. The CDR3 consists of 18 residues. As DNA, the CDR3 is TGTGCCAGCAGCGAAGTAAACCCACAGGGTTCCGGGGCCAACGTCCTGACTTTC. It yields the protein CASSEVNPQGSGANVLTF.

The chain couples TRBV11-3 to TRBJ2-1, with D tentatively TRBD2 (6 bases). The germline V and J ends were trimmed by 4 bases and 8 bases, with 15 bases remaining between them. The germline CDR1 and CDR2 sequences are SGHNT and YENEEA. The CDR3 runs to 14 residues. CDR3 region: CASSSGTANDEQFF. The CDR3 DNA sequence: TGTGCCAGCAGCTCTGGGACTGCAAACGATGAGCAGTTCTTC. Filled out from reference TRBV11-3 and TRBJ2-1, the complete variable domain reads EAGVVQSPRYKIIEKKQPVAFWCNPISGHNTLYWYLQNLGQGPELLIRYENEEAVDDSQLPKDRFSAERLKGVDSTLKIQPAELGDSAVYLCASSSGTANDEQFFGPGTRLTVL.

This sequence joins TRBV7-8 and TRBJ1-2; no clear D. The V gene lost 5 bases and the J gene lost 2 bases, with 9 bases spanning the gap. This CDR3 has 13 amino acids. Germline V CDR1 and CDR2: SGHVS, FQNEAQ. The chain's CDR3 is CASSPNGNYGYTF. In DNA, the CDR3 is TGTGCCAGCAGCCCGAATGGCAACTATGGCTACACCTTC.

The rearrangement joins TRBV28 to TRBJ1-5; 9 bases match TRBD1. From germline, CDR1 is MDHEN and CDR2 SYDVKM. CDR3 length: 16 residues. V was clipped by 5 bases and J by 3 bases; unmatched bases: 8. CDR3: CASSLRQGEINQPQHF. CDR3 nucleotide sequence: TGTGCCAGCAGTCTGAGACAGGGGGAAATCAATCAGCCCCAGCATTTT.

The chain couples TRBV3-1 (or the pseudogene TRBV3-2) to TRBJ2-5; TRBD2 aligns across 7 bases. The germline V gene encodes CDR1 LGHDT and CDR2 YNNKEL (reference sequence). V was clipped by 4 bases and J by 5 bases; unmatched bases: 13. CDR3 length: 16 amino acids. DNA for the CDR3: TGTGCCAGCAGCCGAGCGACCGGGACTATTGGCGAGACCCAGTACTTC. This encodes CASSRATGTIGETQYF.

The V and J genes are TRBV7-2 and TRBJ2-1, with unresolved D. The CDR3 has 16 residues. Germline V gene data show CDR1 as SGHTA and CDR2 as FQGNSA. V lost 4 bases and J lost 6, with 19 bases in between. The CDR3 region has the DNA TGTGCCAGCAGCTCCCCCCGTAATAGCAGAGCCAATGAGCAGTTCTTC. Translating gives CASSSPRNSRANEQFF.

The V and J genes are TRBV5-6 and TRBJ2-7; 8 bases match TRBD1. V shed 2 bases, J shed 3 bases, and the junction held 4 bases outside the gene matches. This CDR3 contains 14 residues. Germline-derived CDR1 and CDR2 are SGHDT and YYEEEE. DNA for the CDR3: TGTGCCAGCAGCTTTCGGACAGGGAACTACGAGCAGTACTTC. Its translation is CASSFRTGNYEQYF.

The CDR3 is CASSSDRERTDTQYF. The CDR3 DNA sequence: TGTGCCAGCAGCTCCGACAGGGAACGGACAGATACGCAGTATTTT. V is TRBV7-8 and J is TRBJ2-3; 7 bases line up with TRBD1. CDR1 and CDR2 from the germline V gene are SGHVS and FQNEAQ. CDR3 length: 15 residues. After removal of 4 bases from V and 3 bases from J, the junction contained 7 bases not matched to a gene.

The chain has TRBV5-1 and TRBJ2-7; tentative D call: TRBD1 (6 bases). V dropped 3 bases and J dropped 0 bases, with 10 bases sitting between them. The CDR3 consists of 14 residues. Germline assignment: CDR1 SGHRS and CDR2 YFSETQ. The CDR3 coding sequence is TGCGCCAGCAGCTCAGGGGCGAACTCCTACGAGCAGTACTTC. It specifies CASSSGANSYEQYF.

This clone has at least ten counts. The rearrangement joins TRBV19 to TRBJ1-2, with D hard to call. The V and J ends lost 5 bases and 8 bases respectively, with 21 bases between them. The CDR3 has 15 residues. Germline V gene data show CDR1 as LNHDA and CDR2 as SQIVND (reference sequence). CDR3: CASSVSPSAAWGYTF. DNA of the CDR3: TGTGCCAGTAGTGTCAGTCCCTCGGCGGCCTGGGGCTACACCTTC. Filled out from reference TRBV19 and TRBJ1-2, the complete variable domain reads DGGITQSPKYLFRKEGQNVTLSCEQNLNHDAMYWYRQDPGQGLRLIYYSQIVNDFQKGDIAEGYSVSREKKESFPLTVTSAQKNPTAFYLCASSVSPSAAWGYTFGSGTRLTVV.

The J gene is TRBJ1-1, the V gene TRBV7-2, with D maybe TRBD1 (5 bases). Germline-derived CDR1 and CDR2 are SGHTA and FQGNSA. The V end lost 5 bases, the J end lost 4 bases, and 17 bases lay between the germline ends. The CDR3 sequence is 15 residues long. CDR3 protein: CASSRQGIGGTEAFF. CDR3 in DNA: TGTGCCAGCAGCCGTCAGGGCATCGGCGGCACTGAAGCTTTCTTT. Variable domain in full (rest from reference TRBV7-2 and TRBJ1-1): GAGVSQSPSNKVTEKGKDVELRCDPISGHTALYWYRQSLGQGLEFLIYFQGNSAPDKSGLPSDRFSAERTGGSVSTLTIQRTQQEDSAVYLCASSRQGIGGTEAFFGQGTRLTVV.